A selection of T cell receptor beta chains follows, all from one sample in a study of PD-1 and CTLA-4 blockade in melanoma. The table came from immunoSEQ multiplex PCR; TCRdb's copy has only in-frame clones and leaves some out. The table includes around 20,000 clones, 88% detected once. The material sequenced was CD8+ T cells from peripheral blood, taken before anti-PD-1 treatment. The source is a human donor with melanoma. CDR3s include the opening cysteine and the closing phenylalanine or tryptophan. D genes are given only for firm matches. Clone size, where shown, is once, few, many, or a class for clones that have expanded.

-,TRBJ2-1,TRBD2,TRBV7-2,CASSPAGGYNEQFF,TGTGCCAGCAGCCCCGCGGGGGGTTACAATGAGCAGTTCTTC
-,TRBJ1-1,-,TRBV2,CATPKFEAFF,TGTGCCACACCCAAGTTTGAAGCTTTCTTT
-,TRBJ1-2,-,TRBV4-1,CASSQERTINYGYTF,TGCGCCAGCAGCCAAGAGCGGACGATTAACTATGGCTACACCTTC
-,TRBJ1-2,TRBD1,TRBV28,CASRPSGQETGGYTF,TGTGCCAGCCGCCCTTCGGGACAGGAAACGGGCGGCTACACCTTC
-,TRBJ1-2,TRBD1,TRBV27,CASSPTGGGGYTF,TGTGCCAGCAGTCCAACAGGGGGCGGAGGCTACACCTTC
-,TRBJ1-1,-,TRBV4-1,CASSFFNTEAFF,TGCGCCAGCAGCTTTTTTAACACTGAAGCTTTCTTT
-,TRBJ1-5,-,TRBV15,CATSRDGATPQHF,TGTGCCACCAGCAGAGATGGGGCGACCCCCCAGCATTTT
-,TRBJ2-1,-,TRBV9,CASSGNEQFF,TGTGCCAGCAGCGGGAATGAGCAGTTCTTC
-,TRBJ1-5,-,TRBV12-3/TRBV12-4,CASSPGHPMTQHF,TGTGCCAGCAGTCCCGGACACCCGATGACCCAGCATTTT
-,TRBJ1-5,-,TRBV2,CASSETDPYSNQPQHF,TGTGCCAGCAGTGAGACAGACCCATATAGCAATCAGCCCCAGCATTTT
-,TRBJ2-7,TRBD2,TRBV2,CASREASGGSYEQYF,TGTGCCAGCCGGGAGGCTAGCGGGGGCTCCTACGAGCAGTACTTC
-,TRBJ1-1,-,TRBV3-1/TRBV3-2,CASSQDLTRWNTEAFF,TGTGCCAGCAGCCAAGATCTGACAAGGTGGAACACTGAAGCTTTCTTT
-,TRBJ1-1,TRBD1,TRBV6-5,CASSYSIGQVGPEAFF,TGTGCCAGCAGTTACTCGATCGGACAGGTGGGCCCTGAAGCTTTCTTT
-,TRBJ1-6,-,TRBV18,CASSQGGTGSYNSPLHF,TGTGCCAGCTCACAGGGTGGTACGGGCTCCTATAATTCACCCCTCCACTTT
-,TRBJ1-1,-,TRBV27,CASRGNTEAFF,TGTGCCAGCAGAGGGAACACTGAAGCTTTCTTT
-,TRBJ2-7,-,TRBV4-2,CASSQGIAAPYEQYF,TGTGCCAGCAGCCAAGGAATTGCGGCTCCCTACGAGCAGTACTTC
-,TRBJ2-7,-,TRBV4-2,CASSQDPGTYEQYF,TGTGCCAGCAGCCAAGATCCGGGGACCTACGAGCAGTACTTC
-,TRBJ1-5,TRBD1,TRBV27,CASSSGQGLQPQHF,TGTGCCAGCAGTTCGGGACAGGGCTTGCAGCCCCAGCATTTT
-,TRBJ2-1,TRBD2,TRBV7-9,CASSLAQGGHNEQFF,TGTGCCAGCAGCTTAGCCCAGGGAGGGCACAATGAGCAGTTCTTC
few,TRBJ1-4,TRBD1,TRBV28,CASSHGWDRDGEKLFF,TGTGCCAGCAGCCACGGATGGGACAGGGACGGGGAAAAACTGTTTTTT
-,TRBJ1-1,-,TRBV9,CASTPDSNTEAFF,TGTGCCAGCACCCCGGACTCGAACACTGAAGCTTTCTTT
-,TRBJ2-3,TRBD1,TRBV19,CASSALDRAADTQYF,TGTGCCAGTAGTGCCTTGGACAGGGCGGCAGATACGCAGTATTTT
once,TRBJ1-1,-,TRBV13,CASSLPSLNTEAFF,TGTGCCAGCAGCCTCCCCAGCCTAAACACTGAAGCTTTCTTT
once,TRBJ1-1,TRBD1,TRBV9,CASSVKQGAVDTEAFF,TGTGCCAGCAGCGTCAAACAGGGGGCGGTGGACACTGAAGCTTTCTTT
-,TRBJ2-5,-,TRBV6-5,CASSYSSGRETQYF,TGTGCCAGCAGTTACTCGTCCGGCAGAGAGACCCAGTACTTC
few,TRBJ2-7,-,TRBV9,CASSLGVGYEQYF,TGTGCCAGCAGCTTGGGCGTTGGCTACGAGCAGTACTTC
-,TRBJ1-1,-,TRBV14,CASSQVGLSPEAFF,TGTGCCAGCAGCCAAGTAGGGTTGTCTCCTGAAGCTTTCTTT
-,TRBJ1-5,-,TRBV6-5,CASSQGFGQPQHF,TGTGCCAGCAGTCAGGGGTTCGGTCAGCCCCAGCATTTT
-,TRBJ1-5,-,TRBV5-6,CASRLTGSNQPQHF,TGTGCCAGCAGGTTGACAGGAAGCAATCAGCCCCAGCATTTT
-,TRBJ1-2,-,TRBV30,CAWSDSLRESKGYTF,TGTGCCTGGAGTGACTCCTTGCGGGAATCTAAAGGCTACACCTTC
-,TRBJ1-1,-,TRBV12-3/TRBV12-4,CASSLMGPTEAFF,TGTGCCAGCAGTTTAATGGGGCCCACTGAAGCTTTCTTT
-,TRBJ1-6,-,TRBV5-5,CASSSRAPGFSPLHF,TGTGCCAGCAGCTCCCGGGCTCCTGGGTTTTCACCCCTCCACTTT
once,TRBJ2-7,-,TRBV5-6,CASSGLGVEQYF,TGTGCCAGCAGCGGATTGGGGGTTGAGCAGTACTTC
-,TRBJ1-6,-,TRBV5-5,CASSLGPGNSYNSPLHF,TGTGCCAGCAGCTTAGGGCCAGGGAACTCCTATAATTCACCCCTCCACTTT
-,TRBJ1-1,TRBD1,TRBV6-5,CASRGGTGMKTEAFF,TGTGCCAGCAGGGGGGGGACAGGGATGAAGACTGAAGCTTTCTTT
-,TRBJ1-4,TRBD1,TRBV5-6,CASSLRDRDYEKLFF,TGTGCCAGCAGCCTCCGGGACAGGGATTATGAAAAACTGTTTTTT